The T cell receptor beta chain under discussion was sequenced for a study of long-term antiretroviral therapy in people with HIV. Study-wide points: HIV repertoires covered narrower CDR3 length ranges than controls did.

An immunoSEQ assay, version v3.0, was performed at survey level. Researchers set sequencing to target about 35,000-55,000 T-cell genomes per sample. Only in-frame clones appear in the TCRdb table, and some are missing; sequencing was by immunoSEQ multiplex PCR. The data show around 31,000 clones, with 70% to 90% seen just once and around 3.8% held by the top ten. Germline loops: CDR1 SNHLY, CDR2 FYNNEI. This CDR3 has 17 amino acids. The V end lost 0 bases, the J end lost 6 bases, and 18 bases lay between the germline ends. Concerning this clone itself: What it recognizes is unknown.

Cryopreserved PBMC samples of roughly 0.85-10 million cells were used for DNA extraction. Here the sequenced sample was unsorted PBMCs, taken 0.8 years before starting antiretroviral therapy. This receptor was taken from a man younger than 35 with HIV. The genes are TRBV2 and TRBJ1-5; D perhaps matches TRBD1 (6 bases). CDR3 protein: CASSEARTDFLTQPQHF. For the CDR3, the DNA is TGTGCCAGCAGTGAAGCGAGGACAGACTTCTTAACTCAGCCCCAGCATTTT. The variable domain in full, with the rest retrieved from reference TRBV2 and TRBJ1-5, is EPEVTQTPSHQVTQMGQEVILRCVPISNHLYFYWYRQILGQKVEFLVSFYNNEISEKSEIFDDQFSVERPDGSNFTLKIRSTKLEDSAMYFCASSEARTDFLTQPQHFGDGTRLSIL.